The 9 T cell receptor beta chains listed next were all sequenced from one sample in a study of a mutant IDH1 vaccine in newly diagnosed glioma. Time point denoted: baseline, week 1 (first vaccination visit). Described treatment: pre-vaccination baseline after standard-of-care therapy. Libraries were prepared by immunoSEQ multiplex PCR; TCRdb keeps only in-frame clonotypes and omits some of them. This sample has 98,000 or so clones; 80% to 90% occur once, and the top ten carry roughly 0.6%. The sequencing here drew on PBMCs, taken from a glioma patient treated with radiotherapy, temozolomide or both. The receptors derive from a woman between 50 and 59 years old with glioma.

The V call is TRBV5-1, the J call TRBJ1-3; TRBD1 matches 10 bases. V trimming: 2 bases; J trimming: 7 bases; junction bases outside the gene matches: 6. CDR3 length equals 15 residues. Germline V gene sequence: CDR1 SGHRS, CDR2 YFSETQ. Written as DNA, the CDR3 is TGCGCCAGCAGCTTCCAGACAGGGGGCAGGAACACCATATATTTT. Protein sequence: CASSFQTGGRNTIYF.

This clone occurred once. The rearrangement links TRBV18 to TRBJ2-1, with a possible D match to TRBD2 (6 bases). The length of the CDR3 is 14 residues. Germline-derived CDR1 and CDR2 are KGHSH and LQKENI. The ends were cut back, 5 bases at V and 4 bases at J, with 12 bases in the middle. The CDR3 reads CASSTGTRYNEQFF. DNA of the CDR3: TGTGCCAGCTCAACCGGGACTCGGTACAATGAGCAGTTCTTC.

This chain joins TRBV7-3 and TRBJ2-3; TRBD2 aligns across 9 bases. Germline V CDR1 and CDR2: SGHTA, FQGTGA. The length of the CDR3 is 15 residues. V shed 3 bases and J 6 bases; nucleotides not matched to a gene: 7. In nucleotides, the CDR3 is TGTGCCAGCAGCTTGAGCGGGGGGCGTTTGGATACGCAGTATTTT. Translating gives CASSLSGGRLDTQYF.

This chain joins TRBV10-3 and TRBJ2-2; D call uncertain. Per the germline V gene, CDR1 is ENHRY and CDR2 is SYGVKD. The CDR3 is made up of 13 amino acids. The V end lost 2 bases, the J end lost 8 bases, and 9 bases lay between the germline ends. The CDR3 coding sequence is TGTGCCATCAGTGAGGCCTCAGGAGGGGAGCTGTTTTTT. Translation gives CAISEASGGELFF.

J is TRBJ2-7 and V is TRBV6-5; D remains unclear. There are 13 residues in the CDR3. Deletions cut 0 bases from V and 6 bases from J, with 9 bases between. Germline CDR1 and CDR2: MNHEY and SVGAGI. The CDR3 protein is CASSYSHTLEQYF. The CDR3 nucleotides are TGTGCCAGCAGTTACTCGCACACCCTCGAGCAGTACTTC.

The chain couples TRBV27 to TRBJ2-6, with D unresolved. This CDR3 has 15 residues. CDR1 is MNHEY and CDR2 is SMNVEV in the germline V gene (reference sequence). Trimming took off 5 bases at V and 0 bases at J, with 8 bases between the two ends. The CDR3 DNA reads TGTGCCAGCAGTATTCGGCGCTCTGGGGCCAACGTCCTGACTTTC. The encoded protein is CASSIRRSGANVLTF.

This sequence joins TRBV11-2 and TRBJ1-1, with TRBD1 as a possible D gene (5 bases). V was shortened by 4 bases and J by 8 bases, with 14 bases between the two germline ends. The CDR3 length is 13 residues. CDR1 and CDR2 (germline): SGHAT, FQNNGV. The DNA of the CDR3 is TGTGCCAGCAGCTCAGACAGCGGCGGGGAAGCTTTCTTT. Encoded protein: CASSSDSGGEAFF.

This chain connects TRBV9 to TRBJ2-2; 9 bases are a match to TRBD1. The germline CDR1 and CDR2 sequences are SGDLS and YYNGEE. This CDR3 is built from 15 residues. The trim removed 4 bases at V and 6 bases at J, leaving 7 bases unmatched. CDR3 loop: CASSRPDRGAGELFF. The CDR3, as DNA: TGTGCCAGCAGCCGACCCGACAGGGGGGCCGGGGAGCTGTTTTTT.

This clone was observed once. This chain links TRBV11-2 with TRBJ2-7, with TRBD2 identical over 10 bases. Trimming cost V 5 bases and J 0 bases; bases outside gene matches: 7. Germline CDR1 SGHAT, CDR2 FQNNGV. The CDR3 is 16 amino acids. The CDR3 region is CASSPWTSGFSYEQYF. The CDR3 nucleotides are TGTGCCAGCAGCCCATGGACTAGCGGATTCTCCTACGAGCAGTACTTC.